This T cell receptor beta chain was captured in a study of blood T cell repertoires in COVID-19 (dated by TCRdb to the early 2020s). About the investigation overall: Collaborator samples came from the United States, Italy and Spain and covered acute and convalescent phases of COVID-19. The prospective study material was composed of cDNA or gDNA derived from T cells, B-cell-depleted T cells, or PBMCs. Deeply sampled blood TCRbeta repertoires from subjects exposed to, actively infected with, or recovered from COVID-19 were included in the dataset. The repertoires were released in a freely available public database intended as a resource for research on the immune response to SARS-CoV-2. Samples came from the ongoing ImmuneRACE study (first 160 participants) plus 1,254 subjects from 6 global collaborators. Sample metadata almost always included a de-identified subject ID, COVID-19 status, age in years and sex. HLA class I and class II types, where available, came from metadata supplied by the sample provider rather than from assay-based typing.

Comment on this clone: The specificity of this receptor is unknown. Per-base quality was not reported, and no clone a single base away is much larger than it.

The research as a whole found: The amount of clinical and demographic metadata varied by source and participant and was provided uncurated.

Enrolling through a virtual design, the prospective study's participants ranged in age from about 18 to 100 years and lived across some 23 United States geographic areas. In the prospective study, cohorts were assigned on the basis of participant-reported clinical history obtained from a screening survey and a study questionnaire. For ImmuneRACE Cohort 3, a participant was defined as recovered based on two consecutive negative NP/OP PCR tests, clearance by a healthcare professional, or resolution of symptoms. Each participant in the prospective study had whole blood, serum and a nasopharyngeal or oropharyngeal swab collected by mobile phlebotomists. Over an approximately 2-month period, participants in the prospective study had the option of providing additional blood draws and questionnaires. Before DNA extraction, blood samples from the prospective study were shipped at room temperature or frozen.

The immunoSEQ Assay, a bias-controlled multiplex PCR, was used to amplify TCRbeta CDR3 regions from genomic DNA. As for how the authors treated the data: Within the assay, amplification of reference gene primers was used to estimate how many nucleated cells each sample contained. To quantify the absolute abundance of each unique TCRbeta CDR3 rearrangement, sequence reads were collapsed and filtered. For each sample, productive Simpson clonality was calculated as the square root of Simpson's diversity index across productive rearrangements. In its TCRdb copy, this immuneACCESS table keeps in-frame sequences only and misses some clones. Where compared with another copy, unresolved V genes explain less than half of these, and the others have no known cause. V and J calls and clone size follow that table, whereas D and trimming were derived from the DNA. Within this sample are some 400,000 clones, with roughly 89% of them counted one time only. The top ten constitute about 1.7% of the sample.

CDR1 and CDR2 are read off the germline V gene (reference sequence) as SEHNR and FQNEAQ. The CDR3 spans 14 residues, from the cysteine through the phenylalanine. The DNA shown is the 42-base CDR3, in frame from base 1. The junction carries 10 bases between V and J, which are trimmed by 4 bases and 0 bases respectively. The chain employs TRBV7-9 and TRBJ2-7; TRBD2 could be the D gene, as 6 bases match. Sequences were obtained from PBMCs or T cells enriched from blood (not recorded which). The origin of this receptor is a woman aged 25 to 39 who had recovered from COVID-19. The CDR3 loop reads CASSSGTYSYEQYF. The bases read TGTGCCAGCAGCTCCGGGACTTACTCCTACGAGCAGTACTTC.